This paragraph reports one T cell receptor (beta chain). Its specificity is not known. This sample stems from a study of OX40 agonist ivuxolimab in advanced cancers. Study-level information: Every patient in dose escalation had hepatocellular carcinoma, melanoma, renal cell or head and neck cancer. Patients with prior anti-PD-1, anti-PD-L1 or anti-CTLA-4 therapy were eligible; less than 50% had some. Overall study findings and caveats: CD4+ and CD8+ blood T cells expanded clonally by week 6 at 0.1 to 3.0 mg/kg.

CDR1 SGHTA and CDR2 FQGNSA come from the germline V gene. V was shortened by 3 bases and J by 0 bases, with 8 bases between the two germline ends. The CDR3 spans 15 residues. This table comes from immunoSEQ multiplex PCR, and its TCRdb copy is limited to in-frame clones, with some not included. The sample has around 21,000 clones; over 65% are singletons. This specimen consisted of CD4+ or CD8+ T cells sorted from blood, obtained in a trial of the OX40 agonist ivuxolimab. V and J are TRBV7-2 and TRBJ1-4; D not certain. The receptor was isolated from an adult with an advanced solid tumor such as melanoma, head and neck, liver or kidney cancer. The CDR3 bases are TGTGCCAGCAGCTTCCTCGCCTCAACTAATGAAAAACTGTTTTTT. Its translation: CASSFLASTNEKLFF.